This T cell receptor beta chain was captured by sequencing in a study of shared clonotypes between healthy human individuals. The junction had 3 bases not matched to a gene; V was cut back by 0 bases and J by 3 bases. This CDR3 is 16 amino acids long. CDR1 and CDR2 (germline): MNHNY, SVGAGI (reference sequence). Note on this clone: Its antigen is not known.

General observations from the study: Large depth notwithstanding, sorted-subset sequencing proved incomplete by rarefaction.

Clones were sequenced by immunoSEQ multiplex PCR, and TCRdb holds only the in-frame ones, with some missing. The sample includes roughly 2,300,000 clones, around 92% of them seen just once. Researchers partitioned CD4+ cells into CD45RA+ naive and CD45RA-negative memory subsets. The source material was naive CD4+ T cells from PBMCs. Sample subset: CD45RA+ positively selected. The TCR comes from a man aged 18 to 30 in good health. Some clones in this sample may be carry-over from other donors' samples. The J gene is TRBJ2-3, the V gene TRBV6-6, with 10 bases matching TRBD2. CDR3 amino acids: CASSYSRLAGTDTQYF. In DNA, the CDR3 is TGTGCCAGCAGTTACTCTAGACTAGCGGGTACAGATACGCAGTATTTT.